This TCR beta chain was found in a study of cytomegalovirus exposure and HLA in healthy donors (dated by TCRdb to the late 2010s). Context from the whole study: According to an earlier analysis of a few hundred of the donors, about 170 million T cells yielded 90 million to 140 million unique TCR beta sequences and about 300 Gb of sequence data. An early release that covered approximately 600 HLA-typed donors contained 300 to 350 gigabases of sequencing data and approximately 85 million unique TCR sequences. Of the 300 to 400 genotyped donors, roughly 80% fell in the genetic ancestry cluster associated with self-reported Caucasian donors. The aim of the study was to test whether cataloging public T cell receptors could identify signatures of past pathogen exposure. The study profiled the T cell repertoires of about 640 subjects by immunosequencing and related them to cytomegalovirus serostatus. Besides the first cohort of hundreds of subjects, a separate validation cohort made up of about 120 different subjects was used. High-throughput TCR immunosequencing, statistical association of individual TCRs with disease status, and machine learning were combined to predict cytomegalovirus infection status. To study patterns of TCR occurrence, a later analysis re-analyzed previously published TCR beta repertoires from 600 to 750 donors and added high-resolution HLA genotyping. In the later analysis, no new phenotypic data were used to find candidate immune exposures; instead, reliance was placed on TCR beta sequences and their occurrence across donors. An earlier analysis of about 620 of the donors applied high-throughput TCR beta sequencing to assess whether each TCR beta V gene segment acted as functional or pseudogenic. Donor age, sex, ethnicity and CMV serostatus were compiled together with the repertoire data. Genome-wide SNP genotypes for about 65% of the roughly 670 donors were used in a later genetic analysis, which treated that subset as a discovery cohort. Every repertoire in the discovery cohort had been generated on one and the same sequencing platform. Class I and class II HLA loci were covered by the typing at four-digit resolution. The number of donors typed differed by locus, with 629-630 for A, B, C, DRB1 and DQB1, roughly 520 for DQA1, 600 to 610 for DPA1, and around 430 for DPB1. A few DR-DQ haplotypes were treated as single units for association and clustering because of strong linkage in the cohort. Among almost 400 genotyped donors of the cohort, an average of 235,054 unique TCR beta nucleotide sequences were sequenced per donor, around 18% of them non-productive.

To prepare the library, the immunoSEQ multiplex PCR assay was applied. For the multiplex PCR, a mixture combining 60 forward primers for TCR Vbeta segments and 13 reverse primers for TCR Jbeta segments was used. Amplification of the CDR3 region of rearranged TCR beta genes was performed with a multiplex PCR assay on genomic DNA. On the Illumina HiSeq System, the amplified TCR beta libraries were sequenced as 87-base-pair reads. From the authors' description of their analysis: A later analysis tallied roughly 76 million unique TCR beta chains across the 666 repertoires, and around 12 million of those chains were shared by two or more donors. Raw reads were error-corrected and collapsed into unique sequences by a nearest-neighbor algorithm in which closely related sequences were merged to remove PCR and sequencing errors. To assign V, D and J gene segments, CDR3 sequences were aligned to IMGT reference sequences. For a sequence to be retained, at least a six-nucleotide match to both a V gene segment and a J gene segment was required. Rearrangements were classified as productive when the CDR3 lacked stop codons and remained in frame with V and J, and all other rearrangements were classified as non-productive. CDR3 was defined by IMGT convention, running from the second conserved V-encoded cysteine to the conserved J-encoded phenylalanine. Sequences without an unambiguous match to a single V gene segment were excluded from the earlier analysis of a few hundred of the donors. In an earlier analysis of several hundred of the donors, a V segment was called functional when productive rearrangements were above 56.7%, and segregating when the standard deviation between donors exceeded 5%. A statistical classification framework was developed to diagnose cytomegalovirus status using the catalog of TCR beta chain sequences. V and J gene assignment, in a later analysis, came from comparing TCR nucleotide sequences with IMGT/GENE-DB human TR gene sequences. In a later analysis, CDR3 sequences and most-parsimonious VDJ recombination scenarios were assigned using the TCRdist pipeline. In a later analysis, each TCR beta chain was defined by its CDR3 amino acid sequence together with its V-gene family, and reads lacking a unique V-gene family were excluded. In a later analysis, 550 to 650 highly shared, low-generation-probability nucleotide sequences were removed to address suspected cross-contamination and a sequencing artifact. In a later analysis, a clonal expansion index for each public chain was calculated from normalized within-repertoire ranks of inferred template counts. In a later analysis, generation probabilities were computed with a VDJ recombination model fitted to out-of-frame rearrangements, and the resulting probabilities were checked against IGoR. In a later analysis, hypergeometric tests were used to score TCR-TCR, TCR-HLA and TCR-CMV co-occurrence, with a repertoire-size bias correction applied to TCR pairs. To estimate false discovery rates, a later analysis permuted the HLA or CMV assignments 20 times. In a later analysis, co-occurring TCRs were grouped using DBSCAN, with TCRdist sequence similarity added in when clustering inside HLA-allele-positive subsets. For co-occurrence clustering, repertoires with fewer than 30,000 or more than 120,000 public chains were excluded, along with roughly 5 repertoires with anomalous nucleotide sharing. The clones in this table, taken by TCRdb from immuneACCESS, are in-frame only. Not every clone is retained; where verified, under half of the shortfall comes from an unresolved V gene, and the cause of the rest is unknown. That table gives V, J and clone size, and the DNA gave D and trimming. The sample yields 65,000 or so clones; less than 70% were counted once. Roughly 3.1% of the sample comes from the top ten.

Trimming costs V 11 bases and J 6 bases, and their ends lie 20 bases apart. Based on the germline V gene, the CDR1 and CDR2 sequences are SNHLY and FYNNEI. The CDR3, from cysteine to phenylalanine, totals 13 residues. Of the read, only the CDR3 DNA is kept; its 39 bases are in frame from base 1. In total, just over 650 healthy bone marrow donors made up the cohort. At the time of sampling, every cohort member was nominally healthy, though immune exposures that went unrecorded were likely present. The donor tested CMV seronegative, placing the donor among the roughly 350 seronegative members of the cohort. Each donor provided a peripheral blood sample, and peripheral blood mononuclear cells were used for TCR beta sequencing. Genomic DNA extraction from the blood cell samples was performed with the Qiagen DNeasy Blood Extraction Kit. Findings and caveats that apply to the study as a whole: The authors suggested that the approach could potentially be extended to other disease states and immunological phenotypes. A later analysis reported that several top co-occurrence clusters appeared linked to parvovirus B19, influenza, CMV and Epstein-Barr virus. An association between a missense DCLRE1C variant and V-gene and J-gene trimming of TCR beta chains was found in a later genetic analysis and replicated in an independent cohort. Because the 87-base-pair reads could not distinguish some IMGT-functional V segments, including TRBV6-2 and TRBV6-3, those segments were excluded. Cytomegalovirus status was reported to be diagnosed by the classifier with high specificity and sensitivity in both the original and validation cohorts. Linkage disequilibrium might explain the correlated functional status among segregating V segments, but an unknown experimental factor could not be excluded. Strong co-occurrence of HLA alleles, especially DR and DQ, made assigning TCR associations to individual alleles difficult. While some public TCRs were present in many individuals, most TCR sequences turned up only very rarely across donors. In a later analysis, TCR association rates were found to vary across HLA loci, with the most associated TCRs seen for DRB1 alleles and the fewest for HLA-C alleles. A later analysis associated about 17,000 TCR beta sequences with specific HLA alleles at a false discovery rate of 0.05. In vitro tests confirmed that three of the cytomegalovirus-associated TCR beta chains recognize cytomegalovirus antigens. Some 16 rarely observed V segments, including chromosome 9 orphons, were excluded from the earlier analysis of about 610 of the donors because counts were too low. A later analysis found that HLA-associated TCR beta chains were more clonally expanded and had lower generation probabilities than equally common non-associated chains. The study gave a list of some 150 TCR beta chains associated with cytomegalovirus. Roughly uniform sequencing depth across donors was assumed in presence/absence analyses, although this assumption may not hold. A further reported finding was that TCR beta sequences accurately predicted the HLA-A and HLA-B alleles for most subjects in the first cohort. Broadly in line with IMGT annotations, most TCR beta V segments showed up in productive rearrangements about 87% or about 30% of the time in an earlier analysis of around 550 of the donors. A later analysis found that most CMV-associated TCR beta chains appeared HLA-restricted, with HLA associations seemingly driven largely by CMV exposure. The sequencing pipeline was judged likely to have produced a cluster of highly shared sequence variants as a technical artifact. Because HLA typing was missing for some donors at each locus, association tests included only the typed subset. The only immune exposure information available for the cohort was CMV serostatus. Compared with the roughly 710-donor mean, donors in an Asian-associated ancestry cluster had fewer N-insertions in productive TCRs, according to a later genetic analysis. The cohort was sequenced for TCR beta chains only, and without alpha or paired-chain data the features that could be detected were limited.

A note on this clone: What antigen it recognizes has not been identified. Qualities for individual bases were not recorded, and no much larger clone is one base off.

The chain joins TRBV2 to TRBJ2-7, and possibly TRBD2, on 6 matching bases. This clonotype was obtained from a man aged 25-45 years in good health and CMV-seronegative. Material for sequencing was PBMCs. For the CDR3, the sequence is CAGTLAPRLEQYF. In nucleotides, the sequence is TGTGCCGGGACTCTAGCTCCGCGGCTCGAGCAGTACTTC.